This T cell receptor (beta chain) was identified in a study of beta chain features in type 1 diabetes. Background on the study: Healthy donors resembled patients in age, gender and cell yields.

Every isolated RNA sample was fully reverse transcribed, so sequencing captured expressed TCRB transcripts. Using immunoSEQ multiplex PCR, the repertoire was profiled, and TCRdb retains in-frame clones only, with some absent. The sample gives 300,000 to 350,000 clones, around an eighth of which show up once; roughly 0.015% is in the top ten. CDR1 and CDR2 (germline): SGHRS, YFSETQ. Germline trimming cut 2 bases from V and 7 bases from J; bases unmatched to any gene: 4. The length of the CDR3 is 15 residues. Broader study findings: The study found moderately but significantly shorter TCRB CDR3s in all four CD4+ subsets of Type 1 diabetes patients.

This clone showed up just a few times. As yet, its antigen is unknown. What was sequenced was naive CD4+ T cells from blood. This rearrangement joins TRBV5-1 to TRBJ2-1, with 12 bases aligning to TRBD1. This clonotype was sampled from a woman between 18 and 30 years old with type 1 diabetes. The chain's CDR3 is CASSFLGQGANEQFF. The CDR3 nucleotides are TGCGCCAGCAGCTTTTTGGGACAGGGGGCGAATGAGCAGTTCTTC.